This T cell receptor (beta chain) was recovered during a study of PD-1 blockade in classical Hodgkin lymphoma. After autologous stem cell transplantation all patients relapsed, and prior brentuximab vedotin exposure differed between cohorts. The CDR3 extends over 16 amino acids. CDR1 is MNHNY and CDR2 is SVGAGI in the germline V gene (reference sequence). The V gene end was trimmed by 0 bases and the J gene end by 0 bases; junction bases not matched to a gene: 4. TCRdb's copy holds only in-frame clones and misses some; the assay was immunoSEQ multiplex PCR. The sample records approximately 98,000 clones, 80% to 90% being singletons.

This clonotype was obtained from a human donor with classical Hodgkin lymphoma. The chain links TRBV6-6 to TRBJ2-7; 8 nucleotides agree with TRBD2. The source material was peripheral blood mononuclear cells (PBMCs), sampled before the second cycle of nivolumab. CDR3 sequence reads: CASSYSRLAPSYEQYF. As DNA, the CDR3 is TGTGCCAGCAGTTACTCTCGACTAGCGCCCTCCTACGAGCAGTACTTC.